Given below is one T cell receptor beta chain in context. The antigen is unknown. The PCR used 60 Vbeta and 13 Jbeta primers. Only in-frame clones appear in the TCRdb table, and some are missing; sequencing was by immunoSEQ multiplex PCR. The repertoire includes roughly 100,000 clones, 75% to 85% of them detected once, and approximately 11% sits in the top ten. The sample originates from a study of cytomegalovirus exposure and HLA in healthy donors. Study background: Prior work identified roughly 120 million unique TCR beta sequences in some 180 million T cells.

Notes on the study in general: Later analysis suggested most CMV-associated TCR beta chains were HLA-restricted. Researchers counted some 150 TCR beta chains as cytomegalovirus-associated.

The clonotype comes from a man between 18 and 35 years old in good health and CMV-seropositive. The sequencing input was PBMCs.

The CDR3 nucleotides read TGTGCCAGCAGTTTATCACGACAAGCCTATGGCTACACCTTC. Its protein is CASSLSRQAYGYTF. This chain links TRBV28 with TRBJ1-2; D call uncertain. The V gene's germline CDR1 is MDHEN and CDR2 SYDVKM. This CDR3 contains 14 residues. V lost 1 base and J lost 4, with 10 bases in between.